This T cell receptor (beta chain) was recovered during a study of spatial heterogeneity in lung cancer. Turning to the study itself: An average of more than ten raw reads was observed per unique TCR and UMI combination.

This clonotype appeared many times. Antigen: not known. Overall study results and limits: Follow-up blood showed ubiquitous expanded tumor TCRs less than blood at resection did.

The time point: sample taken at primary tumor resection. From tumor, nontumor lung or frozen PBMC, whole RNA was taken unsorted for sequencing. Trimming took 5 bases from V and 0 from J; bases not matched to a gene: 6. The length of the CDR3 is 16 residues. Germline CDR1 reads SGHRS; CDR2 reads YFSETQ. TCRdb re-called the 5' RACE reads with MiXCR, one entry per CDR3 protein. This table holds 11,000 to 15,000 distinct CDR3 sequences, 10% to 12% found once. This clonotype originated in a female donor with early-stage non-small cell lung cancer. The starting material was PBMCs, obtained at surgery. V and J are TRBV5-1 and TRBJ1-5, with 9 bases that match TRBD1. The CDR3 nucleotides read TGCGCCAGCAGGGGTGGACAGGGGTATAGCAATCAGCCCCAGCATTTT. Amino acid sequence: CASRGGQGYSNQPQHF. Supplemented by reference TRBV5-1 and TRBJ1-5, the full variable domain reads KAGVTQTPRYLIKTRGQQVTLSCSPISGHRSVSWYQQTPGQGLQFLFEYFSETQRNKGNFPGRFSGRQFSNSRSEMNVSTLELGDSALYLCASRGGQGYSNQPQHFGDGTRLSIL.